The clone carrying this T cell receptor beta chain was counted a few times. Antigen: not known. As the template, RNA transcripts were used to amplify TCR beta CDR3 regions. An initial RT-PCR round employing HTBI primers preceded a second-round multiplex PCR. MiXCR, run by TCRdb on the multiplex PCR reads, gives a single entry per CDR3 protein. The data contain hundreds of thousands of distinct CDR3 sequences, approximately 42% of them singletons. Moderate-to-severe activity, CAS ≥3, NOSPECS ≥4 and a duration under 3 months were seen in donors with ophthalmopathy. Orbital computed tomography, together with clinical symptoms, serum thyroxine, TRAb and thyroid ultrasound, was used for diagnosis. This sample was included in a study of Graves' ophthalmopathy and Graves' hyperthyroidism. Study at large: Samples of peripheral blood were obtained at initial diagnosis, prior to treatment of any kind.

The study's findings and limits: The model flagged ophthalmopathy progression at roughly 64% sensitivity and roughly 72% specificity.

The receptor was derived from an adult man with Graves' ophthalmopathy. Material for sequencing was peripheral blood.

CDR3 sequence reads: CATSGNSPLHF. The CDR3 nucleotides are TGTGCCACCTCGGGCAATTCACCCCTCCACTTT. V usage is TRBV7-2 and J usage is TRBJ1-6; D ambiguous. Germline values: CDR1 SGHTA, CDR2 FQGNSA. Trimming cost V 10 bases and J 7 bases, with 8 bases left between them. CDR3 length equals 11 residues.